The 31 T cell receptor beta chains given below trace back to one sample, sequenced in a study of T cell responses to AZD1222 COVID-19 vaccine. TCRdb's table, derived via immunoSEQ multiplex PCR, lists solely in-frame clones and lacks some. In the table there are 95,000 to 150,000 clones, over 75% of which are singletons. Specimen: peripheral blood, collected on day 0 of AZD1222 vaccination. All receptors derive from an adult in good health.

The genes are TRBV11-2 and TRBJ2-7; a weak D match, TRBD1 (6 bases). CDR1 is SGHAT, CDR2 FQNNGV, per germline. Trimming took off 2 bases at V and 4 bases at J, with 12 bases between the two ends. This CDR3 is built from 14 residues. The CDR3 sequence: CASSLSQGGYEQYF. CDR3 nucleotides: TGTGCCAGCAGCTTATCTCAAGGGGGTTACGAGCAGTACTTC. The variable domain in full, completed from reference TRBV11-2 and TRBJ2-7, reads EAGVAQSPRYKIIEKRQSVAFWCNPISGHATLYWYQQILGQGPKLLIQFQNNGVVDDSQLPKDRFSAERLKGVDSTLKIQPAKLEDSAVYLCASSLSQGGYEQYFGPGTRLTVT.

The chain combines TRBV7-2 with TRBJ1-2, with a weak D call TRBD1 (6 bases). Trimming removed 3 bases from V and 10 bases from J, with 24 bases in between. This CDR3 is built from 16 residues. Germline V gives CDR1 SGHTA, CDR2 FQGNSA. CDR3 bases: TGTGCCAGCAGCTTCTCAAGAGGCAGGGGAGGGATATACTACACCTTC. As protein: CASSFSRGRGGIYYTF. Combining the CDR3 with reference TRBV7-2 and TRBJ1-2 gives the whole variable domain GAGVSQSPSNKVTEKGKDVELRCDPISGHTALYWYRQSLGQGLEFLIYFQGNSAPDKSGLPSDRFSAERTGGSVSTLTIQRTQQEDSAVYLCASSFSRGRGGIYYTFGSGTRLTVV.

Here the CDR3 DNA reads TGCAGCGTTTATTCCGGGACAGGGGAGGGCTACACCTTC. Amino acid sequence: CSVYSGTGEGYTF. The chain has TRBV29-1 and TRBJ1-2, with TRBD1 matching 10 bases. Trimming cost V 5 bases and J 8 bases; bases outside gene matches: 8. The CDR3 is 13 amino acids. Per germline, CDR1 SQVTM and CDR2 ANQGSEA.

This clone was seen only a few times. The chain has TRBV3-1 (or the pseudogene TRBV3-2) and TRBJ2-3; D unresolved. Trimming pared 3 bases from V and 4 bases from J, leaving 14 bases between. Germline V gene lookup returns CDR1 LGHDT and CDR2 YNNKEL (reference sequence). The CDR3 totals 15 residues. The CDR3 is CASSHPGLGSDTQYF. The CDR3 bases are TGTGCCAGCAGCCACCCGGGCCTTGGTTCAGATACGCAGTATTTT.

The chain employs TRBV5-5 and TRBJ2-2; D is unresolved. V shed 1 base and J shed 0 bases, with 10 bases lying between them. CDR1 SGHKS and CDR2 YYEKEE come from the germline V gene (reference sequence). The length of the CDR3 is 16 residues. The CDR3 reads CASSLRASTNTGELFF. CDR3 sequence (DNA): TGTGCCAGCAGCTTGAGGGCCAGCACGAACACCGGGGAGCTGTTTTTT.

CDR3 nucleotides: TGTGCCAGCAGTTTGACCCGGAGGGAAGCCCAGCATTTT. Its protein product is CASSLTRREAQHF. The rearrangement uses TRBV27 and TRBJ1-5, with no clear D. Trimming removed 3 bases at V and 11 bases at J, with 14 bases between. Germline CDR1 MNHEY, CDR2 SMNVEV (reference sequence). CDR3 size: 13 residues.

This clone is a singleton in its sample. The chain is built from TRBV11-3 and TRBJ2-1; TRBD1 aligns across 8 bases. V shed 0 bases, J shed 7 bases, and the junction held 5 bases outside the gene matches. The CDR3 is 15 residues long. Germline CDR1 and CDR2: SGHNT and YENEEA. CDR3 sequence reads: CASSLDGRGRNEQFF. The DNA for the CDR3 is TGTGCCAGCAGCTTAGACGGCAGGGGGCGAAATGAGCAGTTCTTC.

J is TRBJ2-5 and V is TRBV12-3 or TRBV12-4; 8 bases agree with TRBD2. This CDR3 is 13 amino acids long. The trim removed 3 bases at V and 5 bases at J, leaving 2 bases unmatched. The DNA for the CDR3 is TGTGCCAGCAGTTTGCGGGGGGCGGAGACCCAGTACTTC. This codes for CASSLRGAETQYF.

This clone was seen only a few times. The CDR3 DNA reads as TGCGCCAGCGGAAGGGACGGAGCTAACTATGGCTACACCTTC. It codes for CASGRDGANYGYTF. The chain employs TRBV5-1 and TRBJ1-2; D might be TRBD1 (5 bases). Trimming left V 7 bases short and J 0 bases short, with 13 bases between. The CDR3 sequence is 14 residues long. CDR1 is SGHRS, CDR2 YFSETQ, per germline.

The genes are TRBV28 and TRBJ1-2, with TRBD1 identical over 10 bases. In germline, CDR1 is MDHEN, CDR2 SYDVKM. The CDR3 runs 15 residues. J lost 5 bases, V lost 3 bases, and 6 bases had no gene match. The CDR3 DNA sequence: TGTGCCAGCAGTTTGGGGACAGGGGCCACTTATGGCTACACCTTC. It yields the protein CASSLGTGATYGYTF.

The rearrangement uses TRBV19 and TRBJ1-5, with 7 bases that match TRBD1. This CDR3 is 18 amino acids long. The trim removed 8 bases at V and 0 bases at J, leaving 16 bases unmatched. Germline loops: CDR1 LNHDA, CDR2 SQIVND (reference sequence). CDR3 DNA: TGTGCCAGTCGCTCGGATGACAGGGACATCTATAGCAATCAGCCCCAGCATTTT. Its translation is CASRSDDRDIYSNQPQHF.

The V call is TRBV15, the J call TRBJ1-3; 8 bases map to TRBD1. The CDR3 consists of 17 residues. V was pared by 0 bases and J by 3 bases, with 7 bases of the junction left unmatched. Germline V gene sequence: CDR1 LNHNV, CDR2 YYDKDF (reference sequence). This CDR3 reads CATSRDHQGAVGNTIYF. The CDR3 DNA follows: TGTGCCACCAGCAGAGATCACCAGGGGGCGGTTGGAAACACCATATATTTT.

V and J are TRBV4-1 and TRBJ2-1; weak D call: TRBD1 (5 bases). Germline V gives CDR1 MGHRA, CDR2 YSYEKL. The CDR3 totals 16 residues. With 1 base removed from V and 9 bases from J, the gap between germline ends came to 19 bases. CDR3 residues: CASSQGGIPHLSEQFF. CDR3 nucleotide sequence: TGCGCCAGCAGCCAAGGGGGCATACCTCACTTGTCTGAGCAGTTCTTC.

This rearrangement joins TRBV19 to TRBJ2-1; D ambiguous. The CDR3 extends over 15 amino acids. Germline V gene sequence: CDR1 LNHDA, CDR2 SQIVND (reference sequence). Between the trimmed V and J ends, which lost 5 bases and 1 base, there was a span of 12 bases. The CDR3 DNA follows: TGTGCCAGTAGTTCGATGGGGTTATCCTACAATGAGCAGTTCTTC. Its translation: CASSSMGLSYNEQFF.

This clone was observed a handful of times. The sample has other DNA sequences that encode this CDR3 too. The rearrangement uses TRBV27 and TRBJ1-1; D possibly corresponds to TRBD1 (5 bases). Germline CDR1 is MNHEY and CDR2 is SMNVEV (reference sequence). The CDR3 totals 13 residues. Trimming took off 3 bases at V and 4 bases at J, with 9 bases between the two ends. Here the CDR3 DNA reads TGTGCCAGCAGTTTGGGGGGAGGCACTGAAGCTTTCTTT. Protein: CASSLGGGTEAFF.

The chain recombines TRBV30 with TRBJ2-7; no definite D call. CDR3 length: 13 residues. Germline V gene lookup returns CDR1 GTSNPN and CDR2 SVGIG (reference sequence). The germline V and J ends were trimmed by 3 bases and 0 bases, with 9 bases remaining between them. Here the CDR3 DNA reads TGTGCCTGGAGGGATACTAACTCCTACGAGCAGTACTTC. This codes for CAWRDTNSYEQYF.

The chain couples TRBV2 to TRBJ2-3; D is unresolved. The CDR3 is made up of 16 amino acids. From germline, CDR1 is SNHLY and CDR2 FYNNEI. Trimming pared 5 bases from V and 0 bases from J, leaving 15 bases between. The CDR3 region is CASSNNGLGSTDTQYF. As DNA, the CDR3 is TGTGCCAGCAGTAATAATGGGTTAGGTAGCACAGATACGCAGTATTTT. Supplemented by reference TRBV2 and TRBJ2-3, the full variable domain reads EPEVTQTPSHQVTQMGQEVILRCVPISNHLYFYWYRQILGQKVEFLVSFYNNEISEKSEIFDDQFSVERPDGSNFTLKIRSTKLEDSAMYFCASSNNGLGSTDTQYFGPGTRLTVL.

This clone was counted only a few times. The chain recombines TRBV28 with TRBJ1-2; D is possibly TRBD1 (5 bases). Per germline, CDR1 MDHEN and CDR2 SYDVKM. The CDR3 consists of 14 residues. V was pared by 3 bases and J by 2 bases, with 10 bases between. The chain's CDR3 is CASSFFDSNYGYTF. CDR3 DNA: TGTGCCAGCAGTTTCTTCGACAGCAACTATGGCTACACCTTC.

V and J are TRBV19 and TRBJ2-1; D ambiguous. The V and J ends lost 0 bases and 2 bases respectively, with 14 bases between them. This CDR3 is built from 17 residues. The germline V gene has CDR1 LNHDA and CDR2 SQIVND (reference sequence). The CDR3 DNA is TGTGCCAGTAGTATAGATGACCCCCACGCGCCCTACAATGAGCAGTTCTTC. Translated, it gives CASSIDDPHAPYNEQFF.

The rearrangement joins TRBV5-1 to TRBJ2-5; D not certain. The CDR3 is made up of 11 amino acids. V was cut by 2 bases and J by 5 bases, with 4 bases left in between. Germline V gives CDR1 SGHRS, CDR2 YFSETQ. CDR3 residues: CASSLDETQYF. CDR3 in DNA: TGCGCCAGCAGCTTAGACGAGACCCAGTACTTC.

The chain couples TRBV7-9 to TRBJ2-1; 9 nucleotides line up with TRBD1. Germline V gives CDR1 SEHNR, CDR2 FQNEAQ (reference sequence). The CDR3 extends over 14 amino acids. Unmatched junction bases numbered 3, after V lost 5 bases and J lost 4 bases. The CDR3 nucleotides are TGTGCCAGCAGCCCCGGGACAGGGTACAATGAGCAGTTCTTC. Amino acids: CASSPGTGYNEQFF.

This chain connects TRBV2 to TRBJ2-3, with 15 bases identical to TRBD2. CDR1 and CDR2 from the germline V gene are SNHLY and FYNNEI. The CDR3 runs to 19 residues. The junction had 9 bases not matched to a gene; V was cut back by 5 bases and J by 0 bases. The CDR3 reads CASSRRTSGRAGSTDTQYF. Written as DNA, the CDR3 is TGTGCCAGCAGTCGGCGGACTAGCGGGAGGGCCGGTAGCACAGATACGCAGTATTTT. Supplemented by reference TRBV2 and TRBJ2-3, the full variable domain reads EPEVTQTPSHQVTQMGQEVILRCVPISNHLYFYWYRQILGQKVEFLVSFYNNEISEKSEIFDDQFSVERPDGSNFTLKIRSTKLEDSAMYFCASSRRTSGRAGSTDTQYFGPGTRLTVL.

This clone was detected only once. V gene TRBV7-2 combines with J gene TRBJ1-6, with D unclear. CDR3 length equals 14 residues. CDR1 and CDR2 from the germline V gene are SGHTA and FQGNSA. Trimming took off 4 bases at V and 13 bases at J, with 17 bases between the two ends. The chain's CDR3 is CASSSQSASTPLHF. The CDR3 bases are TGTGCCAGCAGCTCCCAATCCGCATCCACGCCCCTCCACTTT.

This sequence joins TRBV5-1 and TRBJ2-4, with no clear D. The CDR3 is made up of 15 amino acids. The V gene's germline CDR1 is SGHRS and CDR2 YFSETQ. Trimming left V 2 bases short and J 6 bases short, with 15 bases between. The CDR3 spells CASSFGTSGLNIQYF. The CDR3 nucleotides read TGCGCCAGCAGCTTCGGCACCTCTGGTTTAAACATTCAGTACTTC.

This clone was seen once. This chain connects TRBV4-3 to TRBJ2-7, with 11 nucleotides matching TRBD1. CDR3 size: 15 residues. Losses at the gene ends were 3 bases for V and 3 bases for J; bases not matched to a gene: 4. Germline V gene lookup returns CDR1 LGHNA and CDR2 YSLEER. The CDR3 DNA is TGCGCCAGCAGCCATCGGACAGGGGGCGTCTACGAGCAGTACTTC. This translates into CASSHRTGGVYEQYF.

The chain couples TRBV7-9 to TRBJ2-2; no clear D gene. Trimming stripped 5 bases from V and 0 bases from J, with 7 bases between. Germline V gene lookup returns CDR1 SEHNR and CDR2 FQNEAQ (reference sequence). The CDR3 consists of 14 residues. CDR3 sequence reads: CASSPWANTGELFF. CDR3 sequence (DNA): TGTGCCAGCAGCCCGTGGGCGAACACCGGGGAGCTGTTTTTT.

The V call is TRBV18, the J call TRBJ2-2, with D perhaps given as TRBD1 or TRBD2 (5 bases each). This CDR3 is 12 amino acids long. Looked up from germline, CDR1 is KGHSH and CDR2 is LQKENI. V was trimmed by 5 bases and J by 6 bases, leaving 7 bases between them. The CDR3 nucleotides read TGTGCCAGCTCAGGGACGGCCGGGGAGCTGTTTTTT. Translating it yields CASSGTAGELFF.

The CDR3 coding sequence is TGTGCCAGCAGCTTAGGTGGTAAAGCTTTCTTT. Translating it yields CASSLGGKAFF. This rearrangement joins TRBV11-3 to TRBJ1-1; D is ambiguous. Per the germline V gene, CDR1 is SGHNT and CDR2 is YENEEA. V lost 1 base and J 9 bases, leaving 6 bases between the germline ends. The CDR3 has 11 residues.

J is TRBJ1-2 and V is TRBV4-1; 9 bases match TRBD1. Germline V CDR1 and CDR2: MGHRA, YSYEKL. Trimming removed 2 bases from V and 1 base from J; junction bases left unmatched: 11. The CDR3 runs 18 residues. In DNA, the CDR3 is TGCGCCAGCAGCCAACGGTTAGAGGACAGGGGACTTAACTATGGCTACACCTTC. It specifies CASSQRLEDRGLNYGYTF.

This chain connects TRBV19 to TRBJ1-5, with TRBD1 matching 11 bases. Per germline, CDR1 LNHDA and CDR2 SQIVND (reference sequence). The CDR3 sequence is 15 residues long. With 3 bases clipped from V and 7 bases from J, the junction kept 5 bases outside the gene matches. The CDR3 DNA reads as TGTGCCAGTAGTATTGGACAGGGGGCCTGGCAGCCCCAGCATTTT. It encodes CASSIGQGAWQPQHF.

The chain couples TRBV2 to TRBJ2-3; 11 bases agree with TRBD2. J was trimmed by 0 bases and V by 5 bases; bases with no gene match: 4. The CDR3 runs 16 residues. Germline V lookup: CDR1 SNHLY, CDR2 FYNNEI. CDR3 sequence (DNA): TGTGCCAGCAGTCCGCGGACTAGCGGGAGCACAGATACGCAGTATTTT. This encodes CASSPRTSGSTDTQYF.